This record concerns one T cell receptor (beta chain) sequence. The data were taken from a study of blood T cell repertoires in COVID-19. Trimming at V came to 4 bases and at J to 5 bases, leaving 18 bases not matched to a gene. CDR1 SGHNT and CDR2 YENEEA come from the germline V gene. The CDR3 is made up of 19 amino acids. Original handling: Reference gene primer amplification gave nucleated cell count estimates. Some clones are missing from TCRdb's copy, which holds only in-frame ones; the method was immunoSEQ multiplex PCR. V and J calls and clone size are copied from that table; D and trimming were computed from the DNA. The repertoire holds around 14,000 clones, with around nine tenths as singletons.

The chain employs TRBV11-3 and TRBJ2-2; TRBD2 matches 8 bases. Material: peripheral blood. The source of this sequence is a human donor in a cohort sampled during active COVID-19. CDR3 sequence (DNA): TGTGCCAGCAGCTCCTGGGGGCGGGGGGCCCCTGCGGGGACCGGGGAGCTGTTTTTT. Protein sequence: CASSSWGRGAPAGTGELFF.